The 22 T cell receptor beta chains reported below all come from one sample, sequenced in a study of blood T cell repertoires in COVID-19. Libraries were prepared by immunoSEQ multiplex PCR; TCRdb keeps only in-frame clonotypes and omits some of them. The top ten hold about 1% of the sample, which has some 100,000 clones, approximately 93% seen once. The sequenced sample was peripheral blood. The receptors shown here come from a man aged 60 to 75 with acute or convalescent COVID-19.

This chain links TRBV30 with TRBJ1-4, with TRBD1 identical over 10 bases. Germline lookup yields CDR1 GTSNPN and CDR2 SVGIG (reference sequence). After removal of 2 bases from V and 6 bases from J, the junction contained 3 bases not matched to a gene. This CDR3 comprises 14 residues. CDR3 coding DNA: TGTGCCTGGAGTACCGGGACAGGGGATGAAAAACTGTTTTTT. Translation gives CAWSTGTGDEKLFF.

The CDR3 is CASSQVGRALYF. DNA for the CDR3: TGTGCCAGCAGCCAAGTGGGGAGGGCTCTCTACTTC. The chain has TRBV3-1 (or the pseudogene TRBV3-2) and TRBJ2-7; TRBD2 aligns across 7 bases. Germline CDR1 and CDR2: LGHDT and YNNKEL (reference sequence). Trimming cost V 1 base and J 13 bases; bases outside gene matches: 7. The CDR3 has 12 amino acids.

This chain connects TRBV27 to TRBJ1-1, with 8 positions matching TRBD1. The CDR3 has 13 residues. Germline V lookup: CDR1 MNHEY, CDR2 SMNVEV (reference sequence). V shed 5 bases and J 1 base; nucleotides not matched to a gene: 0. The CDR3 loop reads CASSQGANTEAFF. The CDR3 DNA sequence: TGTGCCAGCAGTCAGGGGGCGAACACTGAAGCTTTCTTT.

The rearrangement uses TRBV4-1 and TRBJ2-1; tentative D call: TRBD1 (5 bases). V shed 1 base and J shed 7 bases, with 11 bases lying between them. Germline values: CDR1 MGHRA, CDR2 YSYEKL. The CDR3 has 14 residues. CDR3 sequence (DNA): TGCGCCAGCAGCCAAGTACAGGTTAATAATGAGCAGTTCTTC. Protein: CASSQVQVNNEQFF.

The V call is TRBV30, the J call TRBJ2-3, with a tentative D call TRBD2 (5 bases). CDR1 is GTSNPN and CDR2 is SVGIG in the germline V gene (reference sequence). The CDR3 contains 16 residues. V lost 0 bases, J lost 1 base, and 14 bases lay in between. CDR3: CAWSVSSGGGTDTQYF. The CDR3 DNA follows: TGTGCCTGGAGTGTATCGAGCGGAGGCGGCACAGATACGCAGTATTTT.

V gene TRBV28 combines with J gene TRBJ2-5; maybe TRBD2 (5 bases). In germline, CDR1 is MDHEN, CDR2 SYDVKM. The CDR3 spans 14 residues. V lost 3 bases, J lost 6 bases, and 14 bases lay in between. The CDR3 DNA sequence: TGTGCCAGCAGTTTGGAAATAGCGCGGAAGACCCAGTACTTC. Its translation: CASSLEIARKTQYF. The full variable domain, rest sourced from reference TRBV28 and TRBJ2-5, is DVKVTQSSRYLVKRTGEKVFLECVQDMDHENMFWYRQDPGLGLRLIYFSYDVKMKEKGDIPEGYSVSREKKERFSLILESASTNQTSMYLCASSLEIARKTQYFGPGTRLLVL.

The V call is TRBV11-2, the J call TRBJ2-5, with 8 positions matching TRBD1. Trimming at V came to 5 bases and at J to 3 bases, leaving 8 bases not matched to a gene. The CDR3 runs to 15 residues. CDR1 and CDR2 (germline): SGHAT, FQNNGV. The CDR3 nucleotides are TGTGCCAGCAGCCCAAACGGACAGGGAGAAGAGACCCAGTACTTC. Amino acid sequence: CASSPNGQGEETQYF.

V gene TRBV29-1 combines with J gene TRBJ1-1; 10 bases are a match to TRBD1. The CDR3 has 14 amino acids. V gave up 7 bases and J gave up 5 bases; unmatched junction bases: 10. Germline assignment: CDR1 SQVTM and CDR2 ANQGSEA. The chain's CDR3 is CSAASGTGVTEAFF. The DNA of the CDR3 is TGCAGCGCCGCATCCGGGACAGGGGTAACTGAAGCTTTCTTT.

This rearrangement joins TRBV30 to TRBJ2-1; no clear D. Per germline, CDR1 GTSNPN and CDR2 SVGIG (reference sequence). This CDR3 region has 11 residues. The CDR3 reads CASSSYNEQFF. CDR3 bases: TGTGCATCGAGCTCCTACAATGAGCAGTTCTTC.

DNA of the CDR3: TGTGCCAGCAGCCCCGGCCAGCGGCGGGGTGATGAAGCTTTCTTT. Amino acids: CASSPGQRRGDEAFF. The chain has TRBV5-4 and TRBJ1-1; D is unclear. V shed 4 bases and J shed 7 bases, with 20 bases lying between them. Per germline, CDR1 SGHNT and CDR2 YYREEE (reference sequence). This CDR3 has 15 residues.

The chain has TRBV18 and TRBJ1-1; 7 nucleotides align to TRBD1. The V segment lost 4 bases and the J segment 7 bases; nucleotides outside the gene matches: 6. This CDR3 has 13 amino acids. The germline gives CDR1 KGHSH, CDR2 LQKENI. The CDR3 protein is CASSLGTASEAFF. The CDR3 nucleotides read TGTGCCAGCTCACTAGGGACAGCAAGTGAAGCTTTCTTT. Supplemented by reference TRBV18 and TRBJ1-1, the full variable domain reads NAGVMQNPRHLVRRRGQEARLRCSPMKGHSHVYWYRQLPEEGLKFMVYLQKENIIDESGMPKERFSAEFPKEGPSILRIQQVVRGDSAAYFCASSLGTASEAFFGQGTRLTVV.

The CDR3 sequence: CASSGHRRGTAIAYEQYV. CDR3 DNA: TGTGCCAGCAGCGGCCACCGGAGGGGGACAGCGATTGCCTACGAGCAGTACGTC. The V gene is TRBV9, the J gene TRBJ2-7, with D perhaps TRBD1 (7 bases). Trimming stripped 3 bases from V and 2 bases from J, with 24 bases between. Germline values: CDR1 SGDLS, CDR2 YYNGEE. The CDR3 has 18 amino acids.

The rearrangement links TRBV11-2 to TRBJ2-7; a weak D match, TRBD2 (5 bases). The CDR3 consists of 14 residues. Germline lookup yields CDR1 SGHAT and CDR2 FQNNGV. V was trimmed by 3 bases and J by 3 bases, leaving 12 bases between them. The CDR3 region has the DNA TGTGCCAGCAGCTTCAGCGGAAATAACTACGAGCAGTACTTC. Translated, it gives CASSFSGNNYEQYF.

The rearrangement uses TRBV24-1 and TRBJ2-5; 7 bases are a match to TRBD1. Germline V gene lookup returns CDR1 KGHDR and CDR2 SFDVKD. This CDR3 contains 15 residues. Losses at the gene ends were 3 bases for V and 2 bases for J; bases not matched to a gene: 5. The CDR3 nucleotides are TGTGCCACCAGTGATCCAACAGGGGCGCAAGAGACCCAGTACTTC. This encodes CATSDPTGAQETQYF.

The chain couples TRBV6-1 to TRBJ1-5; no firm D call. The length of the CDR3 is 14 residues. The germline V gene encodes CDR1 MNHNS and CDR2 SASEGT. V was shortened by 2 bases and J by 0 bases, with 5 bases between the two germline ends. CDR3 DNA sequence: TGTGCCAGCAGTGAACAGTATAGCAATCAGCCCCAGCATTTT. It specifies CASSEQYSNQPQHF.

The chain joins TRBV3-1 (or the pseudogene TRBV3-2) to TRBJ2-5; possible D gene TRBD1, 6 bases. Germline assignment: CDR1 LGHDT and CDR2 YNNKEL (reference sequence). Trimming cost V 1 base and J 5 bases, with 14 bases left between them. The CDR3 is 15 amino acids. The CDR3 DNA follows: TGTGCCAGCAGCCAAGCCTCCGGGACATGGGAGACCCAGTACTTC. This encodes CASSQASGTWETQYF.

V usage is TRBV28 and J usage is TRBJ2-3; 7 nucleotides agree with TRBD2. Germline CDR1 MDHEN, CDR2 SYDVKM. The CDR3 runs 17 residues. Germline trimming cut 3 bases from V and 2 bases from J; bases unmatched to any gene: 11. The CDR3 coding sequence is TGTGCCAGCAGTTTCCCTAGCGGCCTCTTCTCCACAGATACGCAGTATTTT. Protein product: CASSFPSGLFSTDTQYF.

V gene TRBV6-6 combines with J gene TRBJ2-1; a weak D match, TRBD1 (6 bases). Trimming left V 8 bases short and J 5 bases short, with 13 bases between. Germline V gene lookup returns CDR1 MNHNY and CDR2 SVGAGI (reference sequence). The CDR3 is made up of 13 amino acids. As DNA, the CDR3 is TGTGCCAGCTCTTCCAGGGGAAACAATGAGCAGTTCTTC. Its protein product is CASSSRGNNEQFF.

The chain recombines TRBV6-5 with TRBJ1-3, with 8 bases matching TRBD1. In germline, CDR1 is MNHEY, CDR2 SVGAGI. This CDR3 contains 15 residues. The V segment lost 10 bases and the J segment 2 bases; nucleotides outside the gene matches: 10. CDR3 residues: CATVKGQGAGNTIYF. In nucleotides, the CDR3 is TGTGCCACTGTCAAAGGACAGGGCGCTGGAAACACCATATATTTT.

The genes are TRBV18 and TRBJ1-1; 9 nucleotides agree with TRBD1. Per the germline V gene, CDR1 is KGHSH and CDR2 is LQKENI. V dropped 1 base and J dropped 5; count of bases not matched to a gene: 5. The CDR3 totals 15 residues. The CDR3 reads CASSPQTGGATEAFF. CDR3 coding DNA: TGTGCCAGCTCACCACAGACAGGGGGGGCGACTGAAGCTTTCTTT.

This clone was seen a handful of times. The CDR3 nucleotides are TGTGCCAGCAGTTACTCTCGGGATTGGAACACTGAAGCTTTCTTT. Translated: CASSYSRDWNTEAFF. The gene calls are TRBV6-2 or TRBV6-3 and TRBJ1-1; D gene unclear. The V and J ends lost 0 bases and 1 base respectively, with 9 bases between them. Germline V gene lookup returns CDR1 MNHEY and CDR2 SVGEGT. The CDR3 has 15 residues.

The sample holds one count of this clone. This chain connects TRBV29-1 to TRBJ2-3, with 7 bases matching TRBD1. Germline CDR1 SQVTM, CDR2 ANQGSEA. CDR3 length equals 12 residues. The V segment lost 6 bases and the J segment 3 bases; nucleotides outside the gene matches: 3. The CDR3 sequence: CSVHRGTDTQYF. The CDR3 bases are TGCAGCGTCCACAGGGGTACAGATACGCAGTATTTT.